These 26 T cell receptor beta chains were all obtained from the same sample, sequenced in a study of T-cell reconstitution after alpha-beta-depleted transplantation in children. Unique molecular identifiers were built into the TCRbeta library. One entry per CDR3 protein, called by TCRdb with MiXCR from the PCR reads. Among some 70,000 distinct CDR3 sequences listed, more than 5.5% were seen once. Material: PBMCs from the stem cell graft donor, obtained from the stem cell graft. The receptors originated from a human donor who donated a stem cell graft to a child with acute lymphoblastic leukemia.

In this sample, this clonotype turned up many times. The chain joins TRBV6-5 to TRBJ1-2; 8 bases line up with TRBD1. J was trimmed by 4 bases and V by 0 bases; bases with no gene match: 1. The CDR3 consists of 14 residues. The germline gives CDR1 MNHEY, CDR2 SVGAGI. The CDR3 coding sequence is TGTGCCAGCAGTTACTCAGACAGGGGCTATGGCTACACCTTC. The encoded protein is CASSYSDRGYGYTF.

This clonotype was seen many times. The chain is built from TRBV12-3 or TRBV12-4 and TRBJ2-5; D uncertain. This CDR3 is 13 amino acids long. V lost 1 base and J lost 3, with 6 bases in between. In nucleotides, the CDR3 is TGTGCCAGCAGTTTAGGAGCGAAAGAGACCCAGTACTTC. Residues: CASSLGAKETQYF.

This chain joins TRBV7-9 and TRBJ1-1; unclear D gene. The CDR3 has 12 amino acids. CDR1 is SEHNR, CDR2 FQNEAQ, per germline (reference sequence). Trimming removed 1 base at V and 11 bases at J, with 11 bases between. CDR3 protein: CASSLGEIVAFF. For the CDR3, the DNA is TGTGCCAGCAGCTTAGGAGAAATCGTGGCTTTCTTT.

This clonotype appeared many times. The V call is TRBV3-1, the J call TRBJ1-2; the D gene is possibly TRBD1 (6 bases). The germline V gene has CDR1 LGHDT and CDR2 YNNKEL (reference sequence). The CDR3 runs to 14 residues. The ends were cut back, 4 bases at V and 5 bases at J, with 14 bases in the middle. The CDR3 DNA reads TGTGCCAGCAGCCTGGACAGCGGCGGGTATGGCTACACCTTC. The encoded protein is CASSLDSGGYGYTF.

Ten or more counts support this clonotype. The chain links TRBV27 to TRBJ2-3, with 7 bases that match TRBD2. Germline assignment: CDR1 MNHEY and CDR2 SMNVEV (reference sequence). The CDR3 loop spans 16 amino acids. The J segment lost 2 bases and the V segment lost 1 base, leaving 6 bases of the junction unmatched. The CDR3 sequence: CASSLWLAETTDTQYF. The CDR3 DNA reads as TGTGCCAGCAGTTTATGGCTAGCGGAGACCACAGATACGCAGTATTTT.

This clonotype was observed many times. This chain links TRBV7-8 with TRBJ2-6; the D is unclear. This CDR3 is built from 14 residues. V gave up 2 bases and J gave up 4 bases, with 6 bases separating them. CDR1 is SGHVS, CDR2 FQNEAQ, per germline. The CDR3 DNA reads as TGTGCCAGCAGCTTATCGCCCGGGGCCAACGTCCTGACTTTC. Amino acids: CASSLSPGANVLTF.

The rearrangement links TRBV7-3 to TRBJ2-2; D gene ambiguous. Between the trimmed V and J ends, which lost 2 bases and 2 bases, there was a span of 9 bases. The CDR3 loop spans 15 amino acids. The germline CDR1 and CDR2 sequences are SGHTA and FQGTGA. CDR3 residues: CASSLLDFNTGELFF. The CDR3 DNA reads as TGTGCCAGCAGCTTATTAGATTTTAACACCGGGGAGCTGTTTTTT.

This clonotype was detected ten times or more. This sequence joins TRBV5-1 and TRBJ2-7; TRBD2 matches at 7 bases. V was pared by 0 bases and J by 0 bases, with 9 bases of the junction left unmatched. The CDR3 totals 17 residues. Germline-derived CDR1 and CDR2 are SGHRS and YFSETQ. The CDR3 nucleotides read TGCGCCAGCAGCTTGGCCGGGGGGAGAAAGAGCTCCTACGAGCAGTACTTC. It specifies CASSLAGGRKSSYEQYF.

This clonotype was counted ten times or more. The rearrangement links TRBV7-2 to TRBJ1-5, with unresolved D. Trimming removed 2 bases from V and 0 bases from J, with 8 bases in between. The length of the CDR3 is 15 residues. Germline CDR1 and CDR2: SGHTA and FQGNSA. The CDR3 DNA reads TGTGCCAGCAGCTTATCGGTGAATAGCAATCAGCCCCAGCATTTT. It codes for CASSLSVNSNQPQHF.

This clonotype was detected many times. The CDR3 loop is CATSRGAGEETQYF. The CDR3 region has the DNA TGTGCCACCAGCAGAGGAGCGGGAGAAGAGACCCAGTACTTC. J is TRBJ2-5 and V is TRBV15; 8 bases align to TRBD2. V shed 1 base, J shed 3 bases, and the junction held 1 base outside the gene matches. The CDR3 extends over 14 amino acids. The germline CDR1 and CDR2 sequences are LNHNV and YYDKDF (reference sequence).

Worth noting for this clonotype: This may come from a read error, since a much larger clone is one base off. This sequence joins TRBV29-1 and TRBJ1-3; D perhaps matches TRBD1 (6 bases). The CDR3 is 15 residues long. The V end was cut by 6 bases, the J end by 6 bases, with 21 bases between. CDR1 and CDR2 from the germline V gene are SQVTM and ANQGSEA. In nucleotides, the CDR3 is TGCAGCGTCGCCGACACCTCGGACAGAGAAAACACCATATATTTT. Encoded protein: CSVADTSDRENTIYF.

This clonotype was counted at least ten times. The genes are TRBV6-5 and TRBJ1-2; no clear D. The germline V gene has CDR1 MNHEY and CDR2 SVGAGI. Trimming removed 6 bases from V and 4 bases from J, with 18 bases in between. The CDR3 runs 15 residues. The CDR3 spells CASRGEAGSPYGYTF. The CDR3 bases are TGTGCCAGCAGGGGTGAAGCCGGGAGCCCCTATGGCTACACCTTC.

At least ten counts were recorded for this clonotype. The V and J genes are TRBV20-1 and TRBJ2-4; TRBD1 aligns across 7 bases. Germline V gene lookup returns CDR1 DFQATT and CDR2 SNEGSKA (reference sequence). J gave up 7 bases and V 5 bases, and 14 bases lay outside the gene matches. The CDR3 extends over 15 amino acids. The CDR3 bases are TGCAGTGCTCGCCCAAATCCACAACAGGGGAACATTCAGTACTTC. Its translation is CSARPNPQQGNIQYF.

In its sample, this clonotype was seen a few times. The genes are TRBV4-3 and TRBJ2-1; TRBD2 matches 8 bases. Germline V lookup: CDR1 LGHNA, CDR2 YSLEER. With V trimmed by 10 bases and J by 3 bases, 5 bases remained unmatched. This CDR3 is 13 amino acids long. This CDR3 is CATRGGHYNEQFF. The CDR3 DNA reads TGCGCCACCCGCGGGGGGCACTACAATGAGCAGTTCTTC.

The table lists this clonotype with many counts. The chain joins TRBV28 to TRBJ1-6; D may be TRBD1 (6 bases). The V and J ends lost 3 bases and 7 bases respectively, with 22 bases between them. Germline V CDR1 and CDR2: MDHEN, SYDVKM. This CDR3 comprises 18 residues. In DNA form, the CDR3 reads TGTGCCAGCAGTTTCTTTGCGATCGGCAGGGGTCGAAATTCACCCCTCCACTTT. Translation: CASSFFAIGRGRNSPLHF.

In this sample, this clonotype turned up many times. This chain joins TRBV7-2 and TRBJ1-5; 9 nucleotides match TRBD1. The V and J ends lost 5 bases and 5 bases, in that order; junction bases with no gene match: 13. This CDR3 is built from 17 residues. Looked up from germline, CDR1 is SGHTA and CDR2 is FQGNSA. The CDR3 loop reads CASSIDRGMRQDQPQHF. CDR3 nucleotides: TGTGCCAGCAGCATTGACAGGGGGATGCGCCAAGATCAGCCCCAGCATTTT.

Ten or more counts support this clonotype. The CDR3 loop reads CASSLVTNEKLFF. Written as DNA, the CDR3 is TGTGCCAGCAGCTTGGTGACTAATGAAAAACTGTTTTTT. The rearrangement uses TRBV7-9 and TRBJ1-4, with D unclear. The V end was cut by 3 bases, the J end by 2 bases, with 4 bases between. The CDR3 consists of 13 residues. Germline V gene lookup returns CDR1 SEHNR and CDR2 FQNEAQ (reference sequence).

V is TRBV28 and J is TRBJ2-2; D uncertain. There are 16 residues in the CDR3. Trimming left V 7 bases short and J 2 bases short, with 17 bases between. Germline V CDR1 and CDR2: MDHEN, SYDVKM. The CDR3 nucleotides read TGTGCCAGCACCGAAGGGCCAATACCTAACACCGGGGAGCTGTTTTTT. Encoded protein: CASTEGPIPNTGELFF. The variable domain in full, completed from reference TRBV28 and TRBJ2-2, reads DVKVTQSSRYLVKRTGEKVFLECVQDMDHENMFWYRQDPGLGLRLIYFSYDVKMKEKGDIPEGYSVSREKKERFSLILESASTNQTSMYLCASTEGPIPNTGELFFGEGSRLTVL.

This clonotype was picked up many times. The chain couples TRBV7-2 to TRBJ2-1, with D possibly TRBD2 on 5 matching bases. The V end lost 7 bases, the J end lost 8 bases, and 15 bases lay between the germline ends. Germline V gene lookup returns CDR1 SGHTA and CDR2 FQGNSA. CDR3 length: 13 amino acids. CDR3: CASTRCGRDEQFF. Written as DNA, the CDR3 is TGTGCCAGCACCAGGTGTGGGAGAGATGAGCAGTTCTTC. The variable domain in full, with the rest retrieved from reference TRBV7-2 and TRBJ2-1, is GAGVSQSPSNKVTEKGKDVELRCDPISGHTALYWYRQSLGQGLEFLIYFQGNSAPDKSGLPSDRFSAERTGGSVSTLTIQRTQQEDSAVYLCASTRCGRDEQFFGPGTRLTVL.

At least ten counts were recorded for this clonotype. This chain uses TRBV9 with TRBJ2-3; weak D call: TRBD2 (6 bases). V lost 3 bases and J lost 2, with 13 bases in between. CDR3 length equals 15 residues. Germline V lookup: CDR1 SGDLS, CDR2 YYNGEE. CDR3: CASSEGGAITDTQYF. The DNA of the CDR3 is TGTGCCAGCAGCGAGGGCGGGGCGATCACAGATACGCAGTATTTT.

This clonotype occurred many times. The chain links TRBV9 to TRBJ1-2; D gene ambiguous. The CDR3 length is 15 residues. Trimming cost V 1 base and J 0 bases, with 10 bases left between them. Per the germline V gene, CDR1 is SGDLS and CDR2 is YYNGEE. CDR3 coding DNA: TGTGCCAGCAGCGTAATCCCTGGAGCTAACTATGGCTACACCTTC. It translates to CASSVIPGANYGYTF.

The chain employs TRBV27 and TRBJ2-2, with D perhaps matching TRBD2 (6 bases). Trimming took 11 bases from V and 9 from J, leaving 34 bases between them. The CDR3 consists of 18 residues. Germline V gene data show CDR1 as MNHEY and CDR2 as SMNVEV (reference sequence). This CDR3 reads CAFSFARLASSDTWELFF. DNA for the CDR3: TGTGCCTTCAGTTTTGCCCGGCTAGCGAGCTCGGATACCTGGGAGCTGTTTTTT.

The rearrangement links TRBV5-1 to TRBJ2-3; 9 bases map to TRBD1. The CDR3 runs 16 residues. V dropped 5 bases and J dropped 4; count of bases not matched to a gene: 11. Germline V gene sequence: CDR1 SGHRS, CDR2 YFSETQ. For the CDR3, the DNA is TGCGCCAGCAGTTTCGCGGGGACAGGGAGGTCAGATACGCAGTATTTT. This encodes CASSFAGTGRSDTQYF.

The chain has TRBV28 and TRBJ1-4; maybe TRBD1 (6 bases). This CDR3 contains 16 residues. The germline gives CDR1 MDHEN, CDR2 SYDVKM. V was trimmed by 8 bases and J by 7 bases, leaving 23 bases between them. The CDR3, as DNA: TGTGCCAGCTGCCTAACAGGGAGGGGAATGGGTGAAAAACTGTTTTTT. Protein: CASCLTGRGMGEKLFF.

The sample holds many counts of this clonotype. The chain links TRBV14 to TRBJ2-7; D gene unclear. CDR3 length: 14 residues. Between the trimmed V and J ends, which lost 0 bases and 2 bases, there was a span of 8 bases. Germline V gene sequence: CDR1 SGHDN, CDR2 FVKESK. The CDR3 protein is CASSQEMAPYEQYF. Here the CDR3 DNA reads TGTGCCAGCAGCCAAGAAATGGCCCCCTACGAGCAGTACTTC.

This clonotype was recorded a few times. The J gene is TRBJ1-1, the V gene TRBV20-1, with a possible D match to TRBD1 (5 bases). The V gene lost 0 bases and the J gene lost 1 base, with 18 bases spanning the gap. The CDR3 is 17 amino acids. Germline CDR1 reads DFQATT; CDR2 reads SNEGSKA (reference sequence). CDR3 DNA: TGCAGTGCTAGAGATTTGTTCCGGGGGGTTCCGAACACTGAAGCTTTCTTT. Amino acids: CSARDLFRGVPNTEAFF.